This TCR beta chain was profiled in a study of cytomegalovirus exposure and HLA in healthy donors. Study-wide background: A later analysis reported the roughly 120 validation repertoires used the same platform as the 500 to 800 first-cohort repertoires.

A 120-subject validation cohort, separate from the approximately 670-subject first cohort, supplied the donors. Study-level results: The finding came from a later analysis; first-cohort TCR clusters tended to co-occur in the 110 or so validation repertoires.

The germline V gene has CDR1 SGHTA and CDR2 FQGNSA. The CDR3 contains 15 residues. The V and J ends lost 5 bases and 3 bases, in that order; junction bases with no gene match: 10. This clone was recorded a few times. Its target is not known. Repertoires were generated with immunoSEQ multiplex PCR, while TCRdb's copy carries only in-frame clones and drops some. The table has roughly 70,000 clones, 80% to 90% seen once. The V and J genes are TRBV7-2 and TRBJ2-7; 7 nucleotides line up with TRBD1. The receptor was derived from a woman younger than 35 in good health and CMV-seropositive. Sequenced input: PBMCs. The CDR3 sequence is CASSRQGSAIYEQYF. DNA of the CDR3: TGTGCCAGCAGCCGACAGGGCTCGGCGATCTACGAGCAGTACTTC. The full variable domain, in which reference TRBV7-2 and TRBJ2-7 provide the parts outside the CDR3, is GAGVSQSPSNKVTEKGKDVELRCDPISGHTALYWYRQSLGQGLEFLIYFQGNSAPDKSGLPSDRFSAERTGGSVSTLTIQRTQQEDSAVYLCASSRQGSAIYEQYFGPGTRLTVT.